Listed below are T cell receptor beta chains from one sample, sequenced in a study of control samples from healthy donors and cancer patients. TCRdb's copy holds only in-frame clones and misses some; the assay was immunoSEQ multiplex PCR. The sample has roughly 170,000 clones, around 94% seen once. Material: blood. Source of these receptors: a woman aged 18 to 35 in good health. The CDR3 runs from the conserved cysteine through the conserved F or W. A D gene is named only where the DNA matches it firmly. Not all rows give a size; the values are once, few, many and, for expanded clones, a class.

CDR3 length,clone size,J gene,D gene,V gene,CDR3 protein,CDR3 DNA
15,once,TRBJ2-5,TRBD2,TRBV11-2,CASSQVWGGRETQYF,TGTGCCAGCAGCCAAGTTTGGGGAGGGCGAGAGACCCAGTACTTC
15,NA,TRBJ1-4,NA,TRBV15,CATSRGGGPQEKLFF,TGTGCCACCAGCAGAGGGGGGGGGCCCCAAGAAAAACTGTTTTTT
10,NA,TRBJ1-2,NA,TRBV28,CASLGAGYTF,TGTGCCAGCTTAGGGGCTGGCTACACCTTC
15,NA,TRBJ1-1,TRBD1,TRBV18,CASSLGQGMNTEAFF,TGTGCCAGCTCACTCGGACAGGGAATGAACACTGAAGCTTTCTTT
14,NA,TRBJ1-1,NA,TRBV13,CASSLLRGGTEAFF,TGTGCCAGCAGCTTACTAAGAGGGGGCACTGAAGCTTTCTTT
20,NA,TRBJ2-3,TRBD2,TRBV20-1,CSASYSFLAGGSPNTDTQYF,TGCAGTGCTAGTTACTCTTTCCTAGCGGGGGGGTCCCCCAACACAGATACGCAGTATTTT
16,NA,TRBJ2-1,TRBD2,TRBV28,CASSLLTSALYNEQFF,TGTGCCAGCAGTTTACTGACTAGCGCCCTCTACAATGAGCAGTTCTTC
20,NA,TRBJ2-2,NA,TRBV4-3,CASSQDVEGVEGDITGELFF,TGCGCCAGCAGCCAAGATGTGGAAGGGGTAGAAGGGGATATTACCGGGGAGCTGTTTTTT
16,NA,TRBJ2-2,NA,TRBV10-3,CAISESEPSNAGELFF,TGTGCCATCAGTGAGTCCGAACCTAGTAACGCCGGGGAGCTGTTTTTT
12,NA,TRBJ2-7,TRBD2,TRBV24-1,CAPRTSSYEQYF,TGTGCCCCCCGGACTAGTTCCTACGAGCAGTACTTC
22,NA,TRBJ2-6,NA,TRBV9,CASSGLTGQHHSISSGANVLTF,TGTGCCAGCAGCGGCCTGACAGGACAACACCATTCTATCAGCTCTGGGGCCAACGTCCTGACTTTC
15,NA,TRBJ1-3,TRBD1,TRBV2,CASRTQGAPGNTIYF,TGTGCCAGCAGGACTCAGGGGGCGCCGGGAAACACCATATATTTT
16,NA,TRBJ1-4,NA,TRBV4-1,CASSQLRTPKREKLFF,TGCGCCAGCAGCCAACTCAGGACCCCTAAGCGGGAAAAACTGTTTTTT
14,NA,TRBJ2-1,NA,TRBV10-1,CASSEPVSKHEQFF,TGCGCCAGCAGTGAGCCAGTATCCAAACATGAGCAGTTCTTC
13,NA,TRBJ1-6,NA,TRBV2,CASSGRPDSPLHF,TGTGCCAGCAGTGGACGGCCGGATTCACCCCTCCACTTT
14,NA,TRBJ1-2,TRBD1,TRBV6-2/TRBV6-3,CASSGTGGSDGYTF,TGTGCCAGCAGTGGGACAGGGGGTAGCGATGGCTACACCTTC
14,NA,TRBJ1-2,TRBD1,TRBV7-2,CASSSEPGGDGYTF,TGTGCCAGCAGCAGCGAACCAGGGGGAGATGGCTACACCTTC
14,NA,TRBJ1-1,TRBD1,TRBV19,CASSLRDSSPEAFF,TGTGCCAGTAGCCTCCGGGACAGTTCCCCTGAAGCTTTCTTT
12,NA,TRBJ1-1,NA,TRBV18,CASSPYSPEAFF,TGTGCCAGCTCACCTTACTCTCCTGAAGCTTTCTTT
13,NA,TRBJ2-7,NA,TRBV29-1,CSVGTVSSYEQYF,TGCAGCGTCGGGACGGTGAGCTCCTACGAGCAGTACTTC
13,NA,TRBJ2-3,NA,TRBV11-2,CASRRGLTDTQYF,TGTGCCAGCAGAAGGGGACTCACAGATACGCAGTATTTT
12,NA,TRBJ2-1,NA,TRBV11-2,CASSPIGDEQFF,TGTGCCAGCAGTCCTATCGGCGATGAGCAGTTCTTC
16,NA,TRBJ2-2,NA,TRBV11-2,CASSLDSVGLTGELFF,TGTGCCAGCAGCTTAGATTCGGTGGGGCTCACCGGGGAGCTGTTTTTT
15,NA,TRBJ1-3,NA,TRBV7-6,CASSLNQKTRNTIYF,TGTGCCAGCAGCTTAAATCAGAAAACCCGAAACACCATATATTTT
13,NA,TRBJ2-1,NA,TRBV7-9,CASSFQGNNEQFF,TGTGCCAGCAGCTTCCAGGGAAACAATGAGCAGTTCTTC
13,NA,TRBJ1-5,NA,TRBV15,CATSREVYQPQHF,TGTGCCACCAGCAGAGAAGTGTATCAGCCCCAGCATTTT
14,few,TRBJ2-7,NA,TRBV7-9,CASSLVLLPYEQYF,TGTGCCAGCAGCTTAGTGTTGCTTCCCTACGAGCAGTACTTC
17,NA,TRBJ1-1,TRBD1,TRBV3-1/TRBV3-2,CASSQDPRGRGSAEAFF,TGTGCCAGCAGCCAAGATCCCAGGGGGCGAGGATCGGCTGAAGCTTTCTTT
14,NA,TRBJ1-2,NA,TRBV10-3,CAISAQIGTYGYTF,TGTGCCATCAGCGCACAGATTGGCACTTATGGCTACACCTTC
15,NA,TRBJ2-5,NA,TRBV2,CASSELGHSQETQYF,TGTGCCAGCAGTGAACTCGGACACTCACAAGAGACCCAGTACTTC
16,NA,TRBJ1-4,NA,TRBV12-5,CASGLVLGRGGEKLFF,TGTGCTAGTGGTTTGGTACTTGGACGGGGTGGTGAAAAACTGTTTTTT
15,NA,TRBJ2-1,TRBD2,TRBV4-1,CASRLAGGSFNEQFF,TGCGCCAGCAGGCTAGCGGGAGGTTCGTTCAATGAGCAGTTCTTC
16,NA,TRBJ1-6,NA,TRBV6-5,CASSYSGGARNSPLHF,TGTGCCAGCAGTTACTCGGGGGGAGCGAGGAATTCACCCCTCCACTTT
15,NA,TRBJ1-2,TRBD1,TRBV2,CASSGGQGANYGYTF,TGTGCCAGCAGTGGGGGACAGGGGGCTAACTATGGCTACACCTTC
13,NA,TRBJ2-5,NA,TRBV19,CASRGAGSETQYF,TGTGCCAGTAGAGGGGCGGGCTCAGAGACCCAGTACTTC
11,NA,TRBJ1-2,NA,TRBV12-3/TRBV12-4,CASSRGYGYTF,TGTGCCAGCAGTAGGGGGTATGGCTACACCTTC
14,NA,TRBJ2-7,NA,TRBV6-5,CASSQRAGAYEQYF,TGTGCCAGCAGTCAACGGGCTGGGGCCTACGAGCAGTACTTC